This T cell receptor (beta chain) is from a study of Ad26.COV2.S vaccination and SARS-CoV-2 variants. Study-wide findings and caveats: There was a possibility that the TCR breadth and depth analyses underestimated total T cell responses.

Clones were read by immunoSEQ multiplex PCR, and TCRdb kept only the in-frame ones, dropping some. The sample has 250,000 or so clones, roughly nine tenths seen once. About this clone: Its antigen is unidentified.

V was clipped by 0 bases and J by 4 bases, with 16 bases between them. CDR3 size: 17 residues. Germline V lookup: CDR1 MGHRA, CDR2 YSYEKL. Treatment in this sample: some 20 received Ad26.COV2.S at low or high dose, single or two shots; about 5 received placebo; per-sample allocation not given. On day 63 after the first injection, vaccine and placebo recipients gave samples. The sequencing here drew on peripheral blood, taken in a trial of Ad26.COV2.S vaccine versus placebo. The chain combines TRBV4-1 with TRBJ1-3, with unresolved D. This TCR came from a person aged 18 to 65 who received the Ad26.COV2.S COVID-19 vaccine or a placebo. The CDR3 sequence: CASSQDGSRAPGNTIYF. DNA for the CDR3: TGCGCCAGCAGCCAAGATGGGTCGAGGGCACCGGGAAACACCATATATTTT.